This T cell receptor beta chain emerged from a study of blood T cell repertoires in COVID-19. Study as a whole: COVID-19 samples collected from the United States, Italy and Spain covered acute and convalescent phases. From T cells, B-cell-depleted T cells, or PBMCs came the material, which was cDNA or gDNA.

V was cut by 0 bases and J by 7 bases, with 19 bases left in between. Germline V CDR1 and CDR2: SGHAT, FQNNGV. The CDR3 has 16 residues. Authors' analysis steps: Cell counts per sample came from amplifying reference gene primers. Sequencing used immunoSEQ multiplex PCR; TCRdb keeps in-frame clones, though not all of them. V and J calls and clone size come straight from that table; D and trimming were deduced from the DNA. The sample includes around 140,000 clones, around 83% of them seen just once. One Seattle source followed patients from active infection through their disease course. The chain couples TRBV11-2 to TRBJ2-7; D is possibly TRBD2 (6 bases). Sequences were obtained from peripheral blood. The origin of this receptor is a man aged 25 to 40 with COVID-19, enrolled during active disease. CDR3: CASSLDRSGAIREQYF. As DNA, the CDR3 is TGTGCCAGCAGCTTAGATCGTAGCGGCGCTATAAGGGAGCAGTACTTC.